This TCR beta chain originates from a study of T-cell reconstitution after alpha-beta-depleted transplantation in children. This clonotype was counted between two and nine times. This CDR3 contains 15 residues. V was pared by 4 bases and J by 2 bases, with 14 bases between. Germline CDR1 is KGHSH and CDR2 is LQKENI. Unique molecular identifiers were used in preparing the TCRbeta library. TCRdb reprocessed the PCR reads with MiXCR, giving one entry per CDR3 protein. Among some 390,000 distinct CDR3 sequences listed, 20% were seen once. The sample here was PBMCs from the stem cell graft donor, taken from the stem cell graft. This TCR derives from a human donor who donated a stem cell graft to a child with acute myeloid leukemia. V usage is TRBV18 and J usage is TRBJ2-5, with D unresolved. CDR3 loop: CASSLLAPRQETQYF. DNA of the CDR3: TGTGCCAGCTCACTCCTGGCTCCGAGACAAGAGACCCAGTACTTC.